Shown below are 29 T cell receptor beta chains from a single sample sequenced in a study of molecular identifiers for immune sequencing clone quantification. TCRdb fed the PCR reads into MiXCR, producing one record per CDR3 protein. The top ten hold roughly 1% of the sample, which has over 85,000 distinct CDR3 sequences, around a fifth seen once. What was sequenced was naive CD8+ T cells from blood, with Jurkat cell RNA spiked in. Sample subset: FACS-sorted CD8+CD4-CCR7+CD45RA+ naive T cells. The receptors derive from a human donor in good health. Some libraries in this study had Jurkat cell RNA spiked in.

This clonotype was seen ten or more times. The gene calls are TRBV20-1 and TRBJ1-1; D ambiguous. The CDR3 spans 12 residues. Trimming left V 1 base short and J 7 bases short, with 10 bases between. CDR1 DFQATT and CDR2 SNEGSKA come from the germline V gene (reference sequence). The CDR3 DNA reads TGCAGTGCTAGAGTCCTACCTAATGAAGCTTTCTTT. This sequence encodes CSARVLPNEAFF.

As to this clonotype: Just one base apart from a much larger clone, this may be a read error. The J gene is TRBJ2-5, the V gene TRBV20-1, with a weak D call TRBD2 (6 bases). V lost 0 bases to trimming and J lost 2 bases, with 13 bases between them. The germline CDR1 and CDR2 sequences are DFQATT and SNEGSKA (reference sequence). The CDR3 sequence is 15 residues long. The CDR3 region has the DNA TGCAGTGCTAGAGATGGGGATAGCGGACAAGAGACCCAGTACTTC. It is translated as CSARDGDSGQETQYF.

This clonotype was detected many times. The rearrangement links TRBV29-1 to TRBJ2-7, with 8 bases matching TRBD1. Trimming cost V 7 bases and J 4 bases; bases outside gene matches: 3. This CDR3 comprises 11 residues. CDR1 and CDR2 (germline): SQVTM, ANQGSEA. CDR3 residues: CSGQGSYEQYF. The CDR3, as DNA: TGCAGCGGACAGGGGAGTTACGAGCAGTACTTC.

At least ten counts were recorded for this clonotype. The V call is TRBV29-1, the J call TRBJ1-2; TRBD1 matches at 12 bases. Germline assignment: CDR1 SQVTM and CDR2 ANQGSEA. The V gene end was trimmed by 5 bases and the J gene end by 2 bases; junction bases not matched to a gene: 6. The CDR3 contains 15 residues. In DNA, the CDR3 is TGCAGCGTTAACGGGGGACAGGGGGCGAACTATGGCTACACCTTC. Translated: CSVNGGQGANYGYTF.

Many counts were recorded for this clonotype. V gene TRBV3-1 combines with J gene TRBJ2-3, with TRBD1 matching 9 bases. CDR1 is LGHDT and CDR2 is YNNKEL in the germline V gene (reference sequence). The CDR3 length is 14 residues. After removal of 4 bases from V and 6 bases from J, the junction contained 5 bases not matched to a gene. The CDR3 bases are TGTGCCAGCAGCCCGACAGGGGGATGGGATACGCAGTATTTT. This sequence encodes CASSPTGGWDTQYF.

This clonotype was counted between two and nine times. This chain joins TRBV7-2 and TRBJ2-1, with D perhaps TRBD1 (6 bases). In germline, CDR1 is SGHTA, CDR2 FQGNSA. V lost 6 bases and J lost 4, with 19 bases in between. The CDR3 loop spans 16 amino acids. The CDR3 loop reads CASSSGAGGDYNEQFF. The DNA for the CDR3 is TGTGCCAGCAGTTCAGGGGCGGGTGGGGATTACAATGAGCAGTTCTTC.

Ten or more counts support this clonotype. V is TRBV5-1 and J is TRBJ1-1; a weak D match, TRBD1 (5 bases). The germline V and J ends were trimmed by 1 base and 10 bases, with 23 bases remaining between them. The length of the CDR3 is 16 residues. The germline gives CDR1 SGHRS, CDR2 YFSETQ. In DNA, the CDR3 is TGCGCCAGCAGCTTGTATGATGGGACGGCGTACGGGGGAGCTTTCTTT. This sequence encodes CASSLYDGTAYGGAFF.

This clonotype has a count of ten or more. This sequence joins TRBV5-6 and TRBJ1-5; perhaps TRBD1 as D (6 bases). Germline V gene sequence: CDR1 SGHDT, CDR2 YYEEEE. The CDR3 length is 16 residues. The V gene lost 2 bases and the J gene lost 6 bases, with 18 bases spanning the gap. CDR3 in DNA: TGTGCCAGCAGCTTTTCCGGAACAGGGTCTAGTCAGCCCCAGCATTTT. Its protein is CASSFSGTGSSQPQHF.

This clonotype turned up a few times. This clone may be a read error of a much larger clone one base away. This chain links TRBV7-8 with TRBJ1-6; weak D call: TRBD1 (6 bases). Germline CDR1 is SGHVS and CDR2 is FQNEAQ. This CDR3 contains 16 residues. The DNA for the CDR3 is TGTGCCGGCAGCCCTTCCCCGGACAGCTATAATTCACCCCTCCACTTT. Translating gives CAGSPSPDSYNSPLHF.

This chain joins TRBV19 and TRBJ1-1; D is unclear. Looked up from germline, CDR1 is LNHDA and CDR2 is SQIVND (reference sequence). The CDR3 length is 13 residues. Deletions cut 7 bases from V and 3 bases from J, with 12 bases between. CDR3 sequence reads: CASIGFPDTEAFF. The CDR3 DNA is TGTGCCAGTATAGGGTTCCCGGACACTGAAGCTTTCTTT.

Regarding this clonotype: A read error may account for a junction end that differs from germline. The CDR3 reads CASSPDSYGQYF. CDR3 DNA: TGTGCCAGCAGTCCGGACAGCTACGGGCAGTACTTC. This chain connects TRBV6-1 to TRBJ2-7; maybe TRBD1 (6 bases). From germline, CDR1 is MNHNS and CDR2 SASEGT. The CDR3 is 12 amino acids.

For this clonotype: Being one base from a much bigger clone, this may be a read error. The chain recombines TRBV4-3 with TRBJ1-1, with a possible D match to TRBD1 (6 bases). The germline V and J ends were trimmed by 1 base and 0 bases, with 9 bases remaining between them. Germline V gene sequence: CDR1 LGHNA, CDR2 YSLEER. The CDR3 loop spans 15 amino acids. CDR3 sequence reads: CASSQGTGLNTEAFF. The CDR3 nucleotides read TGCGCCAGCAGCCAAGGAACAGGGTTGAACACTGAAGCTTTCTTT.

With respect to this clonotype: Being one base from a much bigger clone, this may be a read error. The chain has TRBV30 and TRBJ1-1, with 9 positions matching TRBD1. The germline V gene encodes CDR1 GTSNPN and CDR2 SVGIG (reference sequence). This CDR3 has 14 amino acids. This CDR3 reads CACSGTGIGTEAFF. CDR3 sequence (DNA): TGTGCCTGCAGTGGGACAGGGATTGGCACTGAAGCTTTCTTT.

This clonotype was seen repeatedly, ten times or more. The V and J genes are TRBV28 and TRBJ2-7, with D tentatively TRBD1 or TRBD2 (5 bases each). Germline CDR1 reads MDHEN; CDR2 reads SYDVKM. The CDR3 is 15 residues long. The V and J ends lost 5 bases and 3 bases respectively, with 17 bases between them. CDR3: CASSLPRDGYYEQYF. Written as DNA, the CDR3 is TGTGCCAGCAGTCTCCCCCGGGACGGATACTACGAGCAGTACTTC.

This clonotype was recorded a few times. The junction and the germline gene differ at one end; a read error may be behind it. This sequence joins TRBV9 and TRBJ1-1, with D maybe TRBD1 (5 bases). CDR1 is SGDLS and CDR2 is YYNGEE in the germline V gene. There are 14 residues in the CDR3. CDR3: CASSAGTFYTGAFF. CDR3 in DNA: TGTGCCAGCAGCGCCGGGACGTTTTACACTGGAGCTTTCTTT.

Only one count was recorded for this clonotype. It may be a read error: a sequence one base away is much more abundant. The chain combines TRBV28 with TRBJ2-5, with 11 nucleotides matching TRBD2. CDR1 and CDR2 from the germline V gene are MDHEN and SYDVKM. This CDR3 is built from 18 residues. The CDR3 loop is CTSSYPPGLAGLQETQYF. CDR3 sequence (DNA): TGTACCAGCAGTTACCCACCCGGACTAGCGGGCCTCCAAGAGACCCAGTACTTC. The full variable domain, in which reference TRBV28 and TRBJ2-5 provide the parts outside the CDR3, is DVKVTQSSRYLVKRTGEKVFLECVQDMDHENMFWYRQDPGLGLRLIYFSYDVKMKEKGDIPEGYSVSREKKERFSLILESASTNQTSMYLCTSSYPPGLAGLQETQYFGPGTRLLVL.

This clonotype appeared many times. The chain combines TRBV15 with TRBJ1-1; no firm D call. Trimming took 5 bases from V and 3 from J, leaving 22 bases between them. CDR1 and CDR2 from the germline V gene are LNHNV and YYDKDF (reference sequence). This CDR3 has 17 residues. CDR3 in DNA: TGTGCCACCAGCGGAGCTCCCGGAGGCTTCCGGGACACTGAAGCTTTCTTT. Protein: CATSGAPGGFRDTEAFF.

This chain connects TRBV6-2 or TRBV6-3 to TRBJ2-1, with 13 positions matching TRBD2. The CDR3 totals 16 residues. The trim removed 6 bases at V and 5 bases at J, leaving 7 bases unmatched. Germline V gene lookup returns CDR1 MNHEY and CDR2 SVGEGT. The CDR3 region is CASRTGLAGRDNEQFF. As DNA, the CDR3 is TGTGCCAGCAGAACGGGACTAGCGGGGCGAGACAATGAGCAGTTCTTC.

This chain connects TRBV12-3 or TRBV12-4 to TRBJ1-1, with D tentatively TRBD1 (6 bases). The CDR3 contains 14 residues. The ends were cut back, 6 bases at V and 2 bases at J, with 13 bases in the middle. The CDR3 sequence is CASSLGGLNTEAFF. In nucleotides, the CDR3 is TGTGCCAGCAGCCTCGGGGGGCTTAACACTGAAGCTTTCTTT.

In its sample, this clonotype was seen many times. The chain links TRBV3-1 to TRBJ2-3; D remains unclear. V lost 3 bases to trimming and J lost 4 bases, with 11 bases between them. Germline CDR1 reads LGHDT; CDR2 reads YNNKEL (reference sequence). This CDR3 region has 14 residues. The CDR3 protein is CASSHPNTPDTQYF. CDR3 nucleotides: TGTGCCAGCAGCCATCCAAACACCCCAGATACGCAGTATTTT.

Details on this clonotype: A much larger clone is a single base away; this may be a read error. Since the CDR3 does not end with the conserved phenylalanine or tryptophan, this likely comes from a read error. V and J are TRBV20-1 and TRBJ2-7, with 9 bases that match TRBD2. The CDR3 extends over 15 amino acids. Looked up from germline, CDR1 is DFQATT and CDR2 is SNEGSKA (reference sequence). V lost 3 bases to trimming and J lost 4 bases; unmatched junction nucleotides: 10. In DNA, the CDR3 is TGCAGTGCTAGCTCCGGGACTAGCACCAATTACGAGCAGTACCTC. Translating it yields CSASSGTSTNYEQYL.

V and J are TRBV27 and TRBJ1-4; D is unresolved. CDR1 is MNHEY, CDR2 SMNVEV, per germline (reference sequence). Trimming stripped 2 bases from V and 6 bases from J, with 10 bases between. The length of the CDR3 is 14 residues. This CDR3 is CASSLLSGHEKLFF. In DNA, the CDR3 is TGTGCCAGCAGTTTACTGAGCGGTCATGAAAAACTGTTTTTT.

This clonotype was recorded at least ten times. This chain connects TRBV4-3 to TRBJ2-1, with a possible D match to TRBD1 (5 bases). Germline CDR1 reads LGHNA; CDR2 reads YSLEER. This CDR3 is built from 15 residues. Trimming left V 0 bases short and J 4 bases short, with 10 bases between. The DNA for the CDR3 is TGCGCCAGCAGCCAAGATCGGGCAGGGTACAATGAGCAGTTCTTC. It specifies CASSQDRAGYNEQFF.

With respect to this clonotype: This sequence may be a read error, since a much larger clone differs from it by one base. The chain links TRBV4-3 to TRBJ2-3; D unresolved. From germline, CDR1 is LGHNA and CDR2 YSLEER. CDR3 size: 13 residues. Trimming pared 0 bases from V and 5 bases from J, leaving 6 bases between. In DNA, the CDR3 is TGCGCCAGCAGCCAAGATCCGGAAGATACGCAGTATTTT. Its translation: CASSQDPEDTQYF.

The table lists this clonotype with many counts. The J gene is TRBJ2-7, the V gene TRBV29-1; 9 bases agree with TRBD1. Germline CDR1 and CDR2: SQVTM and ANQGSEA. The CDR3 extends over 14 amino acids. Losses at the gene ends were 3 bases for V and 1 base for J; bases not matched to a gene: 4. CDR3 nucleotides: TGCAGCGTTGAGGGACAGGGAACTTCCTACGAGCAGTACTTC. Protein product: CSVEGQGTSYEQYF.

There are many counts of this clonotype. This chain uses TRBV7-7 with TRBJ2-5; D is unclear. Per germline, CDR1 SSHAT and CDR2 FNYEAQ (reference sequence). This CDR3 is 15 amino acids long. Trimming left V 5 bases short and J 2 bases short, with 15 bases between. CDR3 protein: CASSPGPGSQETQYF. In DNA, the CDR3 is TGTGCCAGCAGCCCCGGTCCCGGGTCACAAGAGACCCAGTACTTC.

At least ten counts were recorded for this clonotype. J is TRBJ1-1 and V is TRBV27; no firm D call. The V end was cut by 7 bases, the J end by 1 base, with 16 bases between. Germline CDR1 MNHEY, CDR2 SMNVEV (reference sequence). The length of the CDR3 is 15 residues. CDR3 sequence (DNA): TGTGCCAGCAAAGGAAGCAGGCCCGAGAACACTGAAGCTTTCTTT. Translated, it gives CASKGSRPENTEAFF.

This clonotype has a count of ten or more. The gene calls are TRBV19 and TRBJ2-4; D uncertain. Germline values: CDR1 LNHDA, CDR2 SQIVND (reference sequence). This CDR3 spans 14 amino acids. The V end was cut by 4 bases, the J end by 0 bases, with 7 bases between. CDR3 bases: TGTGCCAGTAGTAACAGCGTAGCCAAAAACATTCAGTACTTC. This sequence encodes CASSNSVAKNIQYF.

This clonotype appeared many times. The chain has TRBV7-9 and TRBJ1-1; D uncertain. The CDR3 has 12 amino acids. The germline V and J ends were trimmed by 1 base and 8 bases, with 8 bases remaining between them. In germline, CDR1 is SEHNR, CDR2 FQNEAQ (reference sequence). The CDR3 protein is CASSLDWEEAFF. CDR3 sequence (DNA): TGTGCCAGCAGCTTAGATTGGGAAGAAGCTTTCTTT.